These T cell receptor beta chains were read from a single sample in a study of blood T cell repertoires in COVID-19. Here immunoSEQ multiplex PCR was the method, and the copy in TCRdb shows in-frame clones only, minus some. The table has 27,000 or so clones, around 90% seen once; the top ten hold roughly a quarter. Specimen: peripheral blood. All receptors come from a human donor in a cohort sampled during active COVID-19. CDR3s include the opening cysteine and the closing phenylalanine or tryptophan. Each record gives: clone size, D gene, V gene, J gene, CDR3 DNA, CDR3 protein. The D gene is left open where the match is weak. Only part of the rows carry a size: once, few, many, or a class if the clone is expanded.

abundance: NA
d_gene: TRBD1
v_gene: TRBV19
j_gene: TRBJ2-5
CDR3nt: TGTGCCAGTAGGGACAGGGGGGAGGAGACCCAGTACTTC
CDR3aa: CASRDRGEETQYF

abundance: NA
d_gene: NA
v_gene: TRBV18
j_gene: TRBJ2-6
CDR3nt: TGTGCCAGCTCACCGATCGTTCAGGGCTCTGGGGCCAACGTCCTGACTTTC
CDR3aa: CASSPIVQGSGANVLTF

abundance: few
d_gene: NA
v_gene: TRBV6-5
j_gene: TRBJ2-2
CDR3nt: TGTGCCAGCAGTTCCCCCGGGGACACCGGGGAGCTGTTTTTT
CDR3aa: CASSSPGDTGELFF

abundance: NA
d_gene: NA
v_gene: TRBV2
j_gene: TRBJ1-5
CDR3nt: TGTGCCAGCAGTGAAGGCCACTATAGCAATCAGCCCCAGCATTTT
CDR3aa: CASSEGHYSNQPQHF

abundance: once
d_gene: NA
v_gene: TRBV7-8
j_gene: TRBJ2-7
CDR3nt: TGTGCCAGCAGCTTAGCGGATCCTCTGAGGGCGTACGAGCAGTACTTC
CDR3aa: CASSLADPLRAYEQYF

abundance: NA
d_gene: NA
v_gene: TRBV5-4
j_gene: TRBJ2-5
CDR3nt: TGTGCCAGCAGCTGGGGACATCAAGAGACCCAGTACTTC
CDR3aa: CASSWGHQETQYF

abundance: NA
d_gene: TRBD1
v_gene: TRBV6-1
j_gene: TRBJ2-1
CDR3nt: TGTGCCAGCAGTGAAGTGACAGGGAGTTCCTACAATGAGCAGTTCTTC
CDR3aa: CASSEVTGSSYNEQFF

abundance: NA
d_gene: NA
v_gene: TRBV15
j_gene: TRBJ1-5
CDR3nt: TGTGCCACCAGCAGAGATATGGCCAGGTCCAATCAGCCCCAGCATTTT
CDR3aa: CATSRDMARSNQPQHF

abundance: NA
d_gene: TRBD1
v_gene: TRBV30
j_gene: TRBJ1-4
CDR3nt: TGTGCCTGGAGTGCCAACAGGGGGCGGGTTGAAAAACTGTTTTTT
CDR3aa: CAWSANRGRVEKLFF

abundance: few
d_gene: TRBD1
v_gene: TRBV19
j_gene: TRBJ1-5
CDR3nt: TGTGCCAGTCAAATTAGGACAGGCGCTAATCAGCCCCAGCATTTT
CDR3aa: CASQIRTGANQPQHF

abundance: NA
d_gene: NA
v_gene: TRBV7-2
j_gene: TRBJ2-7
CDR3nt: TGTGCCAGCAGCTCACAGGGCGACGAGCAGTACTTC
CDR3aa: CASSSQGDEQYF

abundance: NA
d_gene: NA
v_gene: TRBV6-9
j_gene: TRBJ2-1
CDR3nt: TGTGCCAGCAACTTCGAGGAGGGCCGCCTAAATGAGCAGTTCTTC
CDR3aa: CASNFEEGRLNEQFF

abundance: NA
d_gene: NA
v_gene: TRBV3-1/TRBV3-2
j_gene: TRBJ1-4
CDR3nt: TGTGCCAGCAGCCACCGCACAACACCGAATAATGAAAAACTGTTTTTT
CDR3aa: CASSHRTTPNNEKLFF

abundance: NA
d_gene: TRBD1
v_gene: TRBV9
j_gene: TRBJ2-1
CDR3nt: TGTGCCAGCAGCTCCCAGGGGAGACAGGGGCTCTATGAGCAGTTCTTC
CDR3aa: CASSSQGRQGLYEQFF

abundance: NA
d_gene: TRBD2
v_gene: TRBV12-5
j_gene: TRBJ2-3
CDR3nt: TGTGCTAGTGGTTCCGGGACTAGCGGGATCCCAGATACGCAGTATTTT
CDR3aa: CASGSGTSGIPDTQYF

abundance: NA
d_gene: TRBD1
v_gene: TRBV3-1/TRBV3-2
j_gene: TRBJ1-1
CDR3nt: TGTGCCAGCAGCCAACCTCGGGACAGTTACACTGAAGCTTTCTTT
CDR3aa: CASSQPRDSYTEAFF

abundance: NA
d_gene: NA
v_gene: TRBV6-6
j_gene: TRBJ2-1
CDR3nt: TGTGCCAGCAGTTCCACTACAGGGAGCTCCTACAATGAGCAGTTCTTC
CDR3aa: CASSSTTGSSYNEQFF

abundance: NA
d_gene: TRBD1
v_gene: TRBV5-1
j_gene: TRBJ1-1
CDR3nt: TGCGCCAGCAGCTGGGACAGGGGTGGGGACACTGAAGCTTTCTTT
CDR3aa: CASSWDRGGDTEAFF

abundance: once
d_gene: NA
v_gene: TRBV6-6
j_gene: TRBJ1-4
CDR3nt: TGTGCCAGCAGTTACGGACAACATAATGAAAAACTGTTTTTT
CDR3aa: CASSYGQHNEKLFF

abundance: NA
d_gene: NA
v_gene: TRBV6-5
j_gene: TRBJ1-5
CDR3nt: TGTGCCAGCCGTTCGGGCAATCAGCCCCAGCATTTT
CDR3aa: CASRSGNQPQHF

abundance: NA
d_gene: NA
v_gene: TRBV6-5
j_gene: TRBJ1-1
CDR3nt: TGTGCCAGCAGCCCGCACCGAAAGGGGACTGAAGCTTTCTTT
CDR3aa: CASSPHRKGTEAFF

abundance: NA
d_gene: TRBD1
v_gene: TRBV18
j_gene: TRBJ1-5
CDR3nt: TGTGCCAGCTCACTCACCTCCCCTGACAGGGACAATCAGCCCCAGCATTTT
CDR3aa: CASSLTSPDRDNQPQHF

abundance: NA
d_gene: TRBD1
v_gene: TRBV30
j_gene: TRBJ1-6
CDR3nt: TGTGCCTGGAGTGTACTGGGACAGGGGAATTCACCCCTCCACTTT
CDR3aa: CAWSVLGQGNSPLHF

abundance: NA
d_gene: NA
v_gene: TRBV3-1/TRBV3-2
j_gene: TRBJ1-6
CDR3nt: TGTGCCAGCAGCCAAGGACGGGATAATTCACCCCTCCACTTT
CDR3aa: CASSQGRDNSPLHF

abundance: few
d_gene: TRBD1
v_gene: TRBV10-3
j_gene: TRBJ1-2
CDR3nt: TGTGCCATCAGTGGAAGGACAGGGGGCTCGAGGACTAACTATGGCTACACCTTC
CDR3aa: CAISGRTGGSRTNYGYTF

abundance: NA
d_gene: TRBD1
v_gene: TRBV7-9
j_gene: TRBJ1-2
CDR3nt: TGTGCCAGCAGCTTAGCGAGGGGGCGATACTATGGCTACACCTTC
CDR3aa: CASSLARGRYYGYTF

abundance: NA
d_gene: TRBD2
v_gene: TRBV5-4
j_gene: TRBJ2-5
CDR3nt: TGTGCCAGCAGCTTGGGACTAGCGGGGAACCAAGAGACCCAGTACTTC
CDR3aa: CASSLGLAGNQETQYF

abundance: few
d_gene: TRBD1
v_gene: TRBV19
j_gene: TRBJ1-2
CDR3nt: TGTGCCAGTAGTATGACACAGGGGGCCCTCCATGGCTACACCTTC
CDR3aa: CASSMTQGALHGYTF

abundance: NA
d_gene: NA
v_gene: TRBV10-1
j_gene: TRBJ2-2
CDR3nt: TGCGCCAGCAGATTGGACTCGAACACCGGGGAGCTGTTTTTT
CDR3aa: CASRLDSNTGELFF

abundance: few
d_gene: NA
v_gene: TRBV7-9
j_gene: TRBJ1-2
CDR3nt: TGTGCCAGCAGCTTACCGGTCTATGGCTACACCTTC
CDR3aa: CASSLPVYGYTF

abundance: NA
d_gene: NA
v_gene: TRBV5-1
j_gene: TRBJ1-4
CDR3nt: TGCGCCAGCAGCACTCCCGTTCCGAATGAAAAACTGTTTTTT
CDR3aa: CASSTPVPNEKLFF

abundance: NA
d_gene: TRBD2
v_gene: TRBV3-1/TRBV3-2
j_gene: TRBJ2-7
CDR3nt: TGTGCCAGCAGCCCCCCGGGGGGGGTCTACGAGCAGTACTTC
CDR3aa: CASSPPGGVYEQYF

abundance: NA
d_gene: NA
v_gene: TRBV11-2
j_gene: TRBJ1-1
CDR3nt: TGTGCCAGCAGCTTACAGGGCTACGCAACTGAAGCTTTCTTT
CDR3aa: CASSLQGYATEAFF

abundance: NA
d_gene: NA
v_gene: TRBV9
j_gene: TRBJ2-5
CDR3nt: TGTGCCAGCAGCGTAGAACAGGGTGGTACAGAGACCCAGTACTTC
CDR3aa: CASSVEQGGTETQYF

abundance: NA
d_gene: TRBD1
v_gene: TRBV27
j_gene: TRBJ1-6
CDR3nt: TGTGCCAGCGGAGGACAGGGGCTTATTAATTCACCCCTCCACTTT
CDR3aa: CASGGQGLINSPLHF

abundance: NA
d_gene: NA
v_gene: TRBV4-2
j_gene: TRBJ1-3
CDR3nt: TGTGCCAGCAGCCCTTCTCCGGAGCTACTATCTGGAAACACCATATATTTT
CDR3aa: CASSPSPELLSGNTIYF

abundance: NA
d_gene: NA
v_gene: TRBV5-1
j_gene: TRBJ2-2
CDR3nt: TGCGCCAGCAGCCGCGAGCGGAACACCGGGGAGCTGTTTTTT
CDR3aa: CASSRERNTGELFF

abundance: NA
d_gene: NA
v_gene: TRBV12-3/TRBV12-4
j_gene: TRBJ1-1
CDR3nt: TGTGCCAGCAGAGTCCCCCCCACTGAAACTTTCTTT
CDR3aa: CASRVPPTETFF

abundance: NA
d_gene: NA
v_gene: TRBV12-3/TRBV12-4
j_gene: TRBJ1-5
CDR3nt: TGTGCCAGCAGCTCGACGGGGGAGCCCCAGCATTTT
CDR3aa: CASSSTGEPQHF

abundance: NA
d_gene: NA
v_gene: TRBV15
j_gene: TRBJ2-5
CDR3nt: TGTGCCACCAGCAGAGATCTAGGAGGTGGGGAGACCCAGTACTTC
CDR3aa: CATSRDLGGGETQYF

abundance: NA
d_gene: TRBD1
v_gene: TRBV7-6
j_gene: TRBJ1-5
CDR3nt: TGTGCCAGAGGACAGGGAGGCAATCAGCCCCAGCATTTT
CDR3aa: CARGQGGNQPQHF

abundance: NA
d_gene: TRBD2
v_gene: TRBV5-4
j_gene: TRBJ2-5
CDR3nt: TGTGCCAGCAGCCCTTGGACTAGCGCAGAGACCCAGTACTTC
CDR3aa: CASSPWTSAETQYF

abundance: NA
d_gene: NA
v_gene: TRBV20-1
j_gene: TRBJ2-3
CDR3nt: TGCAGTGCTAGTTATTGGATGGCGGGGAGCACAGATACGCAGTATTTT
CDR3aa: CSASYWMAGSTDTQYF

abundance: NA
d_gene: NA
v_gene: TRBV2
j_gene: TRBJ1-2
CDR3nt: TGTGCCAGCCCACCGGTTCTAGCGGACTATGGCTACACCTTC
CDR3aa: CASPPVLADYGYTF

abundance: NA
d_gene: NA
v_gene: TRBV11-3
j_gene: TRBJ2-2
CDR3nt: TGTGCCAGCAGCTTACATGCCCCAGGGGAGGGCGGGGAGCTGTTTTTT
CDR3aa: CASSLHAPGEGGELFF

abundance: NA
d_gene: NA
v_gene: TRBV28
j_gene: TRBJ1-4
CDR3nt: TGTGCCAGCAGTCCCCCAGGGGTGGTTGAAAAACTGTTTTTT
CDR3aa: CASSPPGVVEKLFF